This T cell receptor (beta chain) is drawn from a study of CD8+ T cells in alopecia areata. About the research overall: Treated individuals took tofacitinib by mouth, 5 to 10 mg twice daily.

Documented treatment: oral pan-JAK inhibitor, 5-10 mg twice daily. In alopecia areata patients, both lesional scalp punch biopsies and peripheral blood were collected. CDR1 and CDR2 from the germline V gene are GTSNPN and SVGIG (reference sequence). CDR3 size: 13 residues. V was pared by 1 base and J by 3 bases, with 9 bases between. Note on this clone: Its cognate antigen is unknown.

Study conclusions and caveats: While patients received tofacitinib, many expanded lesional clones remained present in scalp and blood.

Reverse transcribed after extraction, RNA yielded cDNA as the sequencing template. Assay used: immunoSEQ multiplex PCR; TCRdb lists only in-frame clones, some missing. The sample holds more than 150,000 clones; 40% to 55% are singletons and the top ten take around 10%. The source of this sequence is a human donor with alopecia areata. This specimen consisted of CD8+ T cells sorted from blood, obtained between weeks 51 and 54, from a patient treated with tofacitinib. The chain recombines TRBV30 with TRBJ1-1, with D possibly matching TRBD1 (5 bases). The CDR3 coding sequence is TGTGCCTGGAGTGCCAGGGATGACACTGAAGCTTTCTTT. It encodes CAWSARDDTEAFF.